This T cell receptor (beta chain) emerged from a study of T cells after yellow fever vaccination (dated by TCRdb to between 2018 and 2020). In the study overall: Libraries from fractions with low cell numbers were prepared with the SMART-Seq v4 Ultra Low Input RNA kit. To follow T-cell clones before and after both primary and booster YFV17D yellow fever vaccination, bulk TCR alpha and beta repertoires underwent longitudinal sequencing. Blood samples were taken at several timepoints before and after primary and secondary immunization, and bulk PBMC replicates and cell subsets were isolated. Two healthy male donors, one aged 18 to 30 and one aged 30 to 40 years, made up the cohort.

For this clonotype: The antigen this receptor binds is unknown. Base qualities are not provided; no much larger clone lies one nucleotide away.

TCR cDNA was synthesized by 5'RACE template switching, through which a universal primer site and unique molecular identifiers were introduced. Priming of cDNA synthesis was performed from both the TCR alpha and TCR beta constant segments. Two PCR steps were used to amplify libraries, with sample barcodes and sequencing adapters being added in the second step. Libraries were sequenced on Illumina HiSeq 2500 (2x100 bp) or NovaSeq (2x150 bp). The original pipeline was this. Reads were demultiplexed and collapsed into UMI consensus sequences with MIGEC, and V(D)J alignment was performed with MiXCR. Clonotypes responding to the vaccine were identified with edgeR on replicate PBMC samples, with the criteria of FDR below 0.01 and a log2 fold change above 5 up to day 15. Bulk clonotypes were assigned CD4 or CD8 identity according to which sequenced CD4 or CD8 repertoire held them at higher abundance. In-frame beta chains were kept once TCRdb had trimmed the public reads at Q25 with fastp and called clones with MiXCR. Each entry merges the rows of one CDR3 protein and shows their most common DNA and genes. These V and J calls are TCRdb output, not the study's own analysis. In this sample the table shows some 550,000 distinct CDR3 sequences, roughly a fifth of which occur a single time. The leading ten clones occupy 14% of the sample.

Study-level results and caveats: A small share of clonotypes occurred in both CD4 and CD8 compartments, likely arising from convergent recombination. After the booster, most clones that had expanded after primary vaccination were detected again (approximately 96% of CD4 and roughly 86% of CD8), suggesting broad maintenance of memory. Because only a couple of donors were included in the study, the extent to which the findings can be generalized is limited. Computational filtering was required because FACS-sorted repertoires could contain abundant contaminating clonotypes from the bulk population. Compared with the primary T-cell response, the secondary T-cell response was weaker but faster, peaking on day 5 rather than day 15.

The treatment or condition label here, explained by the study, means: live attenuated yellow fever vaccine strain. Two biological replicates of bulk PBMCs were collected at each blood-draw timepoint. A standard Ficoll-Paque protocol was used to isolate PBMCs from peripheral blood. RNA was extracted with TriZol from bulk PBMCs, CD4 and CD8 fractions, and dextramer-positive and dextramer-negative fractions. V is clipped by 1 base and J by 9 bases, and the sequence between their germline boundaries is 13 bases long. CDR1 and CDR2 were assigned from the germline V gene as SGHTA and FQGNSA. The CDR3 goes from the cysteine to the phenylalanine over 15 residues. The sequence is cut down to CDR3 DNA, 45 bases in frame from base 1.

This sample comprised PBMCs, obtained 15 days after the yellow fever booster vaccination. The sequence joins TRBV7-2 to TRBJ1-6; perhaps TRBD1 is the D gene, with 6 bases matching. The TCR was taken from a young man who received the YFV17D yellow fever vaccine. The DNA sequence is TGTGCCAGCAGCTTAGGCGTGCAGGGGCGTTCACCCCTCCACTTT. Its translation is CASSLGVQGRSPLHF.